This TCR beta chain was found in a study of blood T cell repertoires in COVID-19. Two consecutive negative NP/OP PCR tests, clearance, or resolved symptoms defined Cohort 3 recovery. Per germline, CDR1 MNHNS and CDR2 SASEGT. V shed 5 bases and J 4 bases; nucleotides not matched to a gene: 8. The CDR3 is 14 amino acids. Generated by immunoSEQ multiplex PCR, the TCRdb table keeps only in-frame clones and is missing some. The sample comprises roughly 250,000 clones, around 87% of which are singletons, and 1.5% to 2% rests with the top ten. Sequencing was carried out using PBMCs or T cells enriched from blood (not recorded which). The sequence was obtained from a woman in her forties or fifties who had recovered from COVID-19. The V gene is TRBV6-1, the J gene TRBJ2-7; 7 nucleotides match TRBD2. CDR3 in amino acids: CASSYREVGYEQYF. The CDR3, as DNA: TGTGCCAGCAGTTATCGGGAGGTAGGGTACGAGCAGTACTTC.